The 9 T cell receptor beta chains in this list originate from one sample, sequenced in a study of vaccination and CD4 T cells after COVID-19. The treatment is: 10-day PBMC culture with coronavirus spike peptide pools or control peptides (ViraFEST assay). Cultured CD4+ T cell DNA underwent sequencing with the Oncomine TCR Beta short-read assay. Each CDR3 protein is one row after TCRdb ran MiXCR on the PCR reads. The profile shows some 10,000 distinct CDR3 sequences, 46% of them singletons. These receptors' antigens are unknown. The specimen sequenced was CD4+ T cells from blood, cultured in vitro. These receptor sequences come from a human donor who had recovered from COVID-19.

The chain combines TRBV7-8 with TRBJ1-1; a possible D gene is TRBD1 (6 bases). CDR1 and CDR2 (germline): SGHVS, FQNEAQ. This CDR3 contains 16 residues. Between the trimmed V and J ends, which lost 2 bases and 9 bases, there was a span of 22 bases. The CDR3 protein is CASSLMGGKADGQAFF. CDR3 bases: TGTGCCAGCAGCTTAATGGGGGGCAAAGCGGATGGGCAAGCTTTCTTT.

The chain recombines TRBV27 with TRBJ2-1, with D possibly matching TRBD1 (5 bases). TRBJ2-7 explains the end of the DNA better; the J call may be wrong. This CDR3 is built from 15 residues. Per the germline V gene, CDR1 is MNHEY and CDR2 is SMNVEV (reference sequence). CDR3 DNA: TGTGCCAGCAGTTTGGCTATCCAGGGTCCCTACGAGCAGTACTTC. This codes for CASSLAIQGPYEQYF.

The CDR3 sequence: CASSLSGGSPQETQYF. The CDR3 DNA is TGTGCCAGCAGCCTCAGCGGGGGGAGTCCCCAAGAGACCCAGTACTTC. The genes are TRBV7-2 and TRBJ2-5; 9 nucleotides agree with TRBD2. The germline CDR1 and CDR2 sequences are SGHTA and FQGNSA. This CDR3 comprises 16 residues. The junction had 8 bases not matched to a gene; V was cut back by 5 bases and J by 1 base.

The chain uses TRBV6-2 or TRBV6-3 and TRBJ1-1; TRBD1 matches 9 bases. V lost 3 bases to trimming and J lost 4 bases; unmatched junction nucleotides: 6. Germline-derived CDR1 and CDR2 are MNHEY and SVGEGT. The CDR3 runs 15 residues. For the CDR3, the DNA is TGTGCCAGCAGTTATAGTGGGACAGGGAGCACTGAAGCTTTCTTT. Its translation is CASSYSGTGSTEAFF.

V usage is TRBV30 and J usage is TRBJ2-1, with D unresolved. Trimming pared 0 bases from V and 8 bases from J, leaving 14 bases between. CDR3 length: 14 amino acids. The germline V gene has CDR1 GTSNPN and CDR2 SVGIG (reference sequence). The DNA for the CDR3 is TGTGCCTGGAGTGTAAACTGGGCAAGGTATGAGCAGTTCTTC. Residues: CAWSVNWARYEQFF.

J is TRBJ1-1 and V is TRBV5-8; D is ambiguous. The CDR3 covers 13 residues. The germline gives CDR1 SGHTS, CDR2 YDEGEE. The V end lost 6 bases, the J end lost 4 bases, and 13 bases lay between the germline ends. As DNA, the CDR3 is TGTGCCAGCAAACAAGGAGGTAGCACTGAAGCTTTCTTT. Protein: CASKQGGSTEAFF.

The rearrangement uses TRBV6-2 or TRBV6-3 and TRBJ1-5; 7 bases agree with TRBD1. Germline V gene data show CDR1 as MNHEY and CDR2 as SVGEGT. Trimming removed 6 bases from V and 4 bases from J; junction bases left unmatched: 9. The CDR3 contains 15 residues. In nucleotides, the CDR3 is TGTGCCAGCAGCTCCGACAGGGAGCTAAATCAGCCCCAGCATTTT. It is translated as CASSSDRELNQPQHF.

This clonotype is classed as large. This chain links TRBV18 with TRBJ2-2; possible D gene TRBD2, 6 bases. The CDR3 spans 17 residues. The germline gives CDR1 KGHSH, CDR2 LQKENI. V lost 3 bases, J lost 8 bases, and 22 bases lay in between. This chain's CDR3 is CASSPWKGTGRLGELFF. The CDR3 DNA reads as TGTGCCAGCTCACCGTGGAAAGGGACTGGCCGATTAGGGGAGCTGTTTTTT.

The J gene is TRBJ2-7, the V gene TRBV5-1; D is uncertain. The CDR3 is made up of 13 amino acids. Trimming removed 0 bases at V and 0 bases at J, with 4 bases between. Germline CDR1 is SGHRS and CDR2 is YFSETQ. The CDR3 bases are TGCGCCAGCAGCTTGGAAGGCTCCTACGAGCAGTACTTC. Amino acids: CASSLEGSYEQYF.